These T cell receptor beta chains were read from a single sample in a study of T cells in localized non-small cell lung cancer. The data were produced by immunoSEQ multiplex PCR, yet TCRdb's version contains in-frame clones alone and is incomplete. The sample contains 1,800 or so clones, over 15% of which appear only once. The sequencing used normal lung tissue next to the tumor, collected before any cancer treatment. The receptors were sampled from a man aged 35 to 69 with stage II squamous cell lung carcinoma. The CDR3 runs from the conserved cysteine through the conserved F or W. The D gene is left open where the match is weak. A row's size may be missing; if present it is once, few, many or a size class.

TRBJ1-1	TRBV7-2	few	NA	TGTGCCAGCATGGCAGGGAGGAACACTGAAGCTTTCTTT	CASMAGRNTEAFF
TRBJ1-1	TRBV4-1	NA	NA	TGCGCCAGCAGCCAAGATCTATTCGGGGTTTTGGCTGAAGCTTTCTTT	CASSQDLFGVLAEAFF
TRBJ2-2	TRBV5-1	NA	NA	TGCGCCAGCAGCTCCCACCGGGACTTGACCACCGGGGAGCTGTTTTTT	CASSSHRDLTTGELFF
TRBJ2-3	TRBV12-2	NA	NA	TGTGCCACCCACGCAAGAGCGGGGGTAACAGATACGCAGTATTTT	CATHARAGVTDTQYF
TRBJ2-1	TRBV11-3	NA	NA	TGTGCCAGCACCCCCAGGGGGACTCCCTCTGGTGAGCAGTTCTTC	CASTPRGTPSGEQFF
TRBJ1-4	TRBV29-1	NA	NA	TGCAGCGTTGGGTCAGCCATTAATGAAAAACTGTTTTTT	CSVGSAINEKLFF
TRBJ1-1	TRBV11-3	hyperexpanded	TRBD1	TGTGCCAGCAGCCCACATAGGACAGGGAACACTGAAGCTTTCTTT	CASSPHRTGNTEAFF
TRBJ1-6	TRBV9	medium-sized	NA	TGTGCCAGCAGCGTAGAAGTTAATTCACCCCTCCACTTT	CASSVEVNSPLHF
TRBJ2-7	TRBV5-1	NA	TRBD2	TGCGCCAGCAGCAGCACTAGCGGGAGTCGCGAGCAGTACTTC	CASSSTSGSREQYF
TRBJ2-1	TRBV6-4	medium-sized	NA	TGTGCCAGCAGTGCGGGGAGCGAGCAGTTCTTC	CASSAGSEQFF
TRBJ2-1	TRBV28	NA	TRBD2	TGTGCCAGCGGCTGGACTAGCGGGAGTTATTTCAATGAGCAGTTCTTC	CASGWTSGSYFNEQFF
TRBJ1-2	TRBV19	NA	TRBD1	TGTGCCAGTAGTACCGGACAGGGTGTCGCGGGCAACTATGGCTACACCTTC	CASSTGQGVAGNYGYTF
TRBJ1-4	TRBV25-1	once	NA	TGTGCCAGCAGTGAAAGGGTCGGATTTAATGAAAAACTGTTTTTT	CASSERVGFNEKLFF
TRBJ2-2	TRBV11-3	few	TRBD2	TGTGCCAGCAGCTTAGGGGACTACGCCGGGGAGCTGTTTTTT	CASSLGDYAGELFF
TRBJ2-7	TRBV14	NA	NA	TGTGCCAGCAGCCAAGACGGGGCAGGGGGGGGGTACGAGCAGTACTTC	CASSQDGAGGGYEQYF
TRBJ2-5	TRBV9	few	TRBD1	TGTGCCAGCAGTTACGGGACAGCTAAAGGGGAGACCCAGTACTTC	CASSYGTAKGETQYF
TRBJ2-6	TRBV6-8	NA	NA	TGTGCCAGCAGCAGAGGGGTGATGACCAACGTCCTGACTTTC	CASSRGVMTNVLTF
TRBJ2-1	TRBV18	NA	TRBD2	TGTGCCAGCTCCCTAGGTCCTAGCGGGAGTAATGAGCAGTTCTTC	CASSLGPSGSNEQFF
TRBJ2-1	TRBV5-1	few	TRBD2	TGCGCCAGCAGCTTGCAGGCGGGAGGGTTGGGTGAGCAGTTCTTC	CASSLQAGGLGEQFF
TRBJ1-2	TRBV6-8	medium-sized	NA	TGTGCCAGCAGTGAGGGGATAGATGGCTACACCTTC	CASSEGIDGYTF
TRBJ1-5	TRBV6-8	medium-sized	NA	TGTGCCAGCAGTCCCTATCTCAGGACCCAGCCCCAGCATTTT	CASSPYLRTQPQHF
TRBJ2-3	TRBV11-3	medium-sized	TRBD2	TGTGCCAGCAGCTTGAGACTAGCGGGAGGTCCCACAGATACGCAGTATTTT	CASSLRLAGGPTDTQYF
TRBJ2-7	TRBV6-8	few	TRBD1	TGTGCCAGCAGTTATCCGGGGACAGTTACATTCTACGAGCAGTACTTC	CASSYPGTVTFYEQYF
TRBJ2-3	TRBV6-8	NA	TRBD2	TGTGCCAGCAACGAGCGGGAGTTGACAGATACGCAGTATTTT	CASNERELTDTQYF
TRBJ2-3	TRBV6-8	few	NA	TGTGCCAGCAGCCTCAAGGGGAGCCTAACCACAGATACGCAGTATTTT	CASSLKGSLTTDTQYF
TRBJ1-3	TRBV10-2	few	NA	TGCGCCACCCGAGGAGGGACGTCTGGAAACACCATATATTTT	CATRGGTSGNTIYF
TRBJ2-3	TRBV28	few	NA	TGTGCCAGCACCACGCTGCGGGGTACGCAGTATTTT	CASTTLRGTQYF
TRBJ1-2	TRBV11-3	few	NA	TGTGCCAGCAGCCCTTACGGGGATCCCTATGGCTACACCTTC	CASSPYGDPYGYTF
TRBJ2-7	TRBV11-3	few	NA	TGTGCCAGCAGCTTAGAGGAGGGGGCGATTTACGAGCAGTACTTC	CASSLEEGAIYEQYF
TRBJ2-7	TRBV12-2	NA	NA	TGTGCAAGTCCCCGACGGGAGGGTAGCGGGTTTCTTTCCTACGAGCAGTACTTC	CASPRREGSGFLSYEQYF
TRBJ2-6	TRBV6-8	few	NA	TGTGCCAGCAGCCCTACGGGGTCTGGGGCCAACGTCCTGACTTTC	CASSPTGSGANVLTF
TRBJ2-5	TRBV14	NA	TRBD2	TGTGCCAGCAGCGACACTTCGGGACTAGGCCCTCGAGAGACCCAGTACTTC	CASSDTSGLGPRETQYF
TRBJ2-5	TRBV11-3	NA	NA	TGTGCCAGCAGCCCCCCTGGCGCAGGAGAGACCCAGTACTTC	CASSPPGAGETQYF
TRBJ1-5	TRBV19	once	NA	TGTGCCAGTAGAGACCGGGCGTATAGCAATCAGCCCCAGCATTTT	CASRDRAYSNQPQHF
TRBJ2-7	TRBV28	few	TRBD2	TGTGCCAGCAGTTTAGCGGGAGCCGGGTACGAGCAGTACTTC	CASSLAGAGYEQYF
TRBJ2-1	TRBV11-3	medium-sized	NA	TGTGCCAGCAGCCCCGGGACTCAACATCTCTACAATGAGCAGTTCTTC	CASSPGTQHLYNEQFF
TRBJ1-2	TRBV6-8	NA	NA	TGTGCCAGCAGTTCAGTTGGAAATGGCTACACCTTC	CASSSVGNGYTF
TRBJ2-7	TRBV6-8	few	TRBD2	TGTGCCATCAGTTCCGGGGGGACTAGCGGGAGGTACGAGCAGTACTTC	CAISSGGTSGRYEQYF
TRBJ2-7	TRBV9	NA	TRBD1	TGTGCCAGCAGCGTTCAGGGGGACCCAGAACCCTACGAGCAGTACTTC	CASSVQGDPEPYEQYF
TRBJ2-5	TRBV28	NA	TRBD2	TGTGCCAGCAGTTATCTGTTTAGCGGGGGCCTCCAGGAGACCCAGTACTTC	CASSYLFSGGLQETQYF
TRBJ1-6	TRBV6-8	large	NA	TGTGCCAGCAGTTACTCGATCACGGGCCAGGGGCATTCACCCCTCCACTTT	CASSYSITGQGHSPLHF
TRBJ2-3	TRBV11-3	many	NA	TGTGCCAGCAGCTTAAGGAACGGACTATCCACAGATACGCAGTATTTT	CASSLRNGLSTDTQYF
TRBJ2-1	TRBV30	NA	NA	TGTGCCTCCTTCGGATTTGCCAGTGAGCAGTTCTTC	CASFGFASEQFF
TRBJ2-4	TRBV12-2	few	NA	TGTGCCGACGAGGCAGGGAAAGCCAAAAACATTCAGTACTTC	CADEAGKAKNIQYF
TRBJ2-5	TRBV11-3	medium-sized	TRBD2	TGTGCCAGCAGCTTAGATAGCGGGGGGGAGACCCAGTACTTC	CASSLDSGGETQYF
TRBJ2-1	TRBV6-8	few	TRBD2	TGTGCCATCAGAGGGGTTAGCGGGAATGAGCAGTTCTTC	CAIRGVSGNEQFF
TRBJ2-7	TRBV6-8	few	NA	TGTGCCAGCAGTTACCGGGGAGAAACCGAGCAGTACTTC	CASSYRGETEQYF
TRBJ2-7	TRBV11-3	few	TRBD2	TGTGCCAGCAGCATACCGGGACTAGCGGGAGGGGAGTTCGAGCAGTACTTC	CASSIPGLAGGEFEQYF
TRBJ2-7	TRBV6-8	few	NA	TGTGCCAGCAGTTACTCGGGGGGGCCCTACGAGCAGTACTTC	CASSYSGGPYEQYF
TRBJ2-6	TRBV11-3	medium-sized	NA	TGTGCCAGCAGCTTAGGGGGCTCTGGGGCCAACGTCCTGACTTTC	CASSLGGSGANVLTF
TRBJ2-5	TRBV4-1	NA	TRBD2	TGCGCCAGCAGCCAAGGGGGGGGACTCCAAGAGACCCAGTACTTC	CASSQGGGLQETQYF
TRBJ1-5	TRBV18	NA	NA	TGTGCCAGCTCTACGACAGTCGCGGAGCCCCAGCATTTT	CASSTTVAEPQHF
TRBJ1-1	TRBV6-8	large	NA	TGTGCCATTACGGACAGCACGAACACTGAAGCTTTCTTT	CAITDSTNTEAFF
TRBJ2-3	TRBV18	large	NA	TGTGCCAGCTCACTAACCGCTGGGGATACGCAGTATTTT	CASSLTAGDTQYF
TRBJ2-7	TRBV18	NA	NA	TGTGCCAGCTCACCACCGGACACCCCCTACGAGCAGTACTTC	CASSPPDTPYEQYF
TRBJ2-7	TRBV7-6	many	TRBD2	TGTGCCAGCAGCTTGGGCGGGGGGGGAAGCGAGCAGTACTTC	CASSLGGGGSEQYF
TRBJ2-7	TRBV9	few	TRBD2	TGTGCCAGCAGCGGATATAGCGGGGGGGCCTACGAGCAGTACTTC	CASSGYSGGAYEQYF
TRBJ2-7	TRBV9	NA	NA	TGTGCCAGCAGCGTAGACCCCCGTGTGAACGAGCAGTACTTC	CASSVDPRVNEQYF
TRBJ2-2	TRBV30	few	NA	TGTGCCTGGAGAGGAGTCAGGGACACCGGGGAGCTGTTTTTT	CAWRGVRDTGELFF